These T cell receptor beta chains were read from a single sample in a study of cytomegalovirus exposure and HLA in healthy donors. TCRdb's copy holds only in-frame clones and misses some; the assay was immunoSEQ multiplex PCR. The data show about 120,000 clones, roughly 90% seen once. The sample was PBMCs. These receptors were obtained from a woman aged 18 to 35 in good health and CMV-seropositive. Both conserved end residues are part of each CDR3. D genes are given only for firm matches. Only some rows state a clone size, as once, few, many or a class for expanded clones.

>TRBD2|few|TRBJ2-5|TRBV30
TGTGCCTGGAGCCAATCTAGCGGGCAAGAGACCCAGTACTTC
CAWSQSSGQETQYF
>TRBD1|-|TRBJ1-2|TRBV4-2
TGTGCCAGCAGCCAAGATAGAGGGACAGGGGGAATTGGCTACACCTTC
CASSQDRGTGGIGYTF
>-|-|TRBJ1-1|TRBV30
TGTGCCTGCCGCAACAAGGCAGGGGAGAACACTGAAGCTTTCTTT
CACRNKAGENTEAFF
>TRBD2|-|TRBJ2-3|TRBV7-7
TGTGCTAGCAGCCAGGGACTAGCGGGGAAGGAGACGCAGTATTTT
CASSQGLAGKETQYF
>-|-|TRBJ2-7|TRBV14
TGTGCCAGCAGCCAATTGGGGGGAGGCTCCTACGAGCAGTACTTC
CASSQLGGGSYEQYF
>-|few|TRBJ1-2|TRBV2
TGTGCCAGCACCTTGTGGAGTAAGGGCTACACCTTC
CASTLWSKGYTF
>-|-|TRBJ1-1|TRBV18
TGTGCCAGCTCACAGAACAGTGGCAACACTGAAGCTTTCTTT
CASSQNSGNTEAFF
>TRBD1|-|TRBJ1-2|TRBV4-3
TGCGCCAGCAGACACCGGGGAACAGGGGGTCCATCTAGGGGCTACACCTTC
CASRHRGTGGPSRGYTF
>TRBD2|-|TRBJ2-3|TRBV7-3
TGTGCCAGCAGCCAGACTAGCGGGGTTAGCACAGATACGCAGTATTTT
CASSQTSGVSTDTQYF
>TRBD2|-|TRBJ2-1|TRBV15
TGTGCCACCAGCAGAGATTCGACTAGCGGGAGGTTACTCAATGAGCAGTTCTTC
CATSRDSTSGRLLNEQFF
>-|-|TRBJ1-5|TRBV6-1
TGTGCCAGCAGTGAAACCCCCTTCTATAGCAATCAGCCCCAGCATTTT
CASSETPFYSNQPQHF
>-|-|TRBJ1-2|TRBV7-3
TGTGCCAGCAGGATATGGGGGACTATTGGCTACACCTTC
CASRIWGTIGYTF
>-|-|TRBJ1-1|TRBV11-3
TGTGCCAGCAGCCCTACAGGGATTGAAGCTTTCTTT
CASSPTGIEAFF
>-|-|TRBJ1-1|TRBV19
TGTGCCAGTAGTATAGACAGGAACACTGAAGCTTTCTTT
CASSIDRNTEAFF
>-|few|TRBJ2-7|TRBV7-2
TGTGCCAGCAGCTTAGGGAGGGGTTACGAGCAGTACTTC
CASSLGRGYEQYF
>-|-|TRBJ2-1|TRBV30
TGTGCCTGGAGTGCTCTCCCCCTCCCGGAGCAGTTCTTC
CAWSALPLPEQFF
>TRBD1|-|TRBJ1-1|TRBV29-1
TGCAGCGTTGTGGGGGACAGACAGAACACTGAAGCTTTCTTT
CSVVGDRQNTEAFF
>-|-|TRBJ2-5|TRBV5-8
TGTGCCAGCAGCTTGGCCACAGGGAAGGGGGAGACCCAGTACTTC
CASSLATGKGETQYF
>-|-|TRBJ1-6|TRBV7-9
TGTGCCAGCAGCGTAGGACTCGCCCTCCACTTT
CASSVGLALHF
>TRBD2|-|TRBJ2-1|TRBV5-1
TGCGCCAGCAGCCCTCGACTAGCGGGGGCCCACAATGAGCAGTTCTTC
CASSPRLAGAHNEQFF
>-|-|TRBJ1-2|TRBV10-3
TGTGCCATCAGTGTAGAGGAGAACTATGGCTACACCTTC
CAISVEENYGYTF
>-|once|TRBJ2-7|TRBV4-1
TGCGCCAGCAGCCAATTAGTTCGGGAGTACGAGCAGTACTTC
CASSQLVREYEQYF
>-|-|TRBJ1-1|TRBV13
TGTGCCAGCAGCCCCCATTTCGAAGCTTTCTTT
CASSPHFEAFF
>-|-|TRBJ2-7|TRBV19
TGTGCCAGTAGTAGGACAGCTAAAGACTACGAGCAGTACTTC
CASSRTAKDYEQYF
>TRBD2|few|TRBJ2-7|TRBV7-8
TGTGCCAGCAGCAACCAACACACCGGGACCCAGGGAGGGACCTCCTACGAGCAGTACTTC
CASSNQHTGTQGGTSYEQYF
>TRBD1|once|TRBJ1-2|TRBV18
TGTGCCAGCTCACCGGGACAGATTAACTATGGCTACACCTTC
CASSPGQINYGYTF
>-|-|TRBJ2-1|TRBV7-3
TGTGCCAGCAGCTTAAGAGGGAGCCTTCGAGGCAATGAGCAGTTCTTC
CASSLRGSLRGNEQFF
>-|-|TRBJ2-7|TRBV5-4
TGTGCCAGCAGCATCGACAGGACCACCTACGAGCAGTACTTC
CASSIDRTTYEQYF
>TRBD2|-|TRBJ2-7|TRBV11-3
TGTGCCAGCAGCTTAGTGCGGCTAGCGGGAGAGGTCGGCCACTACGAGCAGTACTTC
CASSLVRLAGEVGHYEQYF
>TRBD1|-|TRBJ1-2|TRBV29-1
TGCAGCGGGGGGACAGGGGGGGATGACTATGGCTACACCTTC
CSGGTGGDDYGYTF
>TRBD2|-|TRBJ2-1|TRBV7-6
TGTGCCAGCAGCAGCGGGATCTCCTACAATGAGCAGTTCTTC
CASSSGISYNEQFF
>-|-|TRBJ1-2|TRBV19
TGTGCCAGTAGTATACAGGGGCGCGGCTACACCTTC
CASSIQGRGYTF
>-|-|TRBJ2-4|TRBV30
TGTGCCTGGAGTAGACGGGGAGCCAAAAACATTCAGTACTTC
CAWSRRGAKNIQYF
>-|-|TRBJ2-1|TRBV13
TGTGCCAGCAGTTCCCCAGGGGGGCATGAGCAGTTCTTC
CASSSPGGHEQFF
>-|-|TRBJ1-2|TRBV29-1
TGCAGCGTATACCGGGAGTCTGGGTATGGCTACACCTTC
CSVYRESGYGYTF
>TRBD2|-|TRBJ2-3|TRBV7-2
TGTGCCAGCAGCCCTAGCGGGGGGACAGATACGCAGTATTTT
CASSPSGGTDTQYF
>-|-|TRBJ1-5|TRBV29-1
TGCAGCGTTCTAGACAGTAGCAATCAGCCCCAGCATTTT
CSVLDSSNQPQHF
>-|-|TRBJ1-2|TRBV29-1
TGCAGCGTTGAAGCACCAGGTCACTATGGCTACACCTTC
CSVEAPGHYGYTF
>TRBD1|-|TRBJ2-7|TRBV9
TGTGCCAGCAGCCCAGCGACAGGGGATTTTGGAGAGCAGTACTTC
CASSPATGDFGEQYF
>-|-|TRBJ2-3|TRBV6-5
TGTGCCAGCAGTTACTCGATTAGTAGCGCTGCAGATACGCAGTATTTT
CASSYSISSAADTQYF
>-|-|TRBJ1-4|TRBV7-9
TGTGCCAGCAGCTCCCCCGTGGCGGAGCAGACTTCAACTAATGAAAAACTGTTTTTT
CASSSPVAEQTSTNEKLFF
>-|-|TRBJ2-7|TRBV6-5
TGTGCCAGCAGCTCAGGGTCCGAGCAGTACTTC
CASSSGSEQYF
>TRBD1|-|TRBJ2-3|TRBV5-1
TGCGCCAGCCAGTCACTGACAGGGGGCACAGATACGCAGTATTTT
CASQSLTGGTDTQYF
>-|once|TRBJ1-3|TRBV5-1
TGCGCCAGCAGGAGGGAGCAAGGAAACACCATATATTTT
CASRREQGNTIYF
>-|-|TRBJ2-3|TRBV11-2
TGTGCCAGCAGCTTATCAGGACAGTCCCGTGATACGCAGTATTTT
CASSLSGQSRDTQYF
>TRBD1|-|TRBJ2-1|TRBV19
TGTGCCAGTAGGCCGGGACAGGGTCGGAATGAGCAGTTCTTC
CASRPGQGRNEQFF
>-|-|TRBJ1-1|TRBV7-9
TGTGCCAGCAGTCCGATCGGACAGTCGAACACTGAAGCTTTCTTT
CASSPIGQSNTEAFF
>-|-|TRBJ1-4|TRBV6-5
TGTGCCGCGGGGGACTTCACTAATGAAAAACTGTTTTTT
CAAGDFTNEKLFF
>TRBD1|-|TRBJ2-7|TRBV19
TGTGCCAGTGGGGTGAAGGGACAGGACGTTGTGGAGCAGTACTTC
CASGVKGQDVVEQYF
>-|-|TRBJ1-1|TRBV30
TGTGCCTGGAGTGTAGGAGGGCAGGTCGGAACTGAAGCTTTCTTT
CAWSVGGQVGTEAFF
>TRBD1|-|TRBJ2-1|TRBV5-6
TGTGCCAGCAGCTGGGGACAGAACTCCTACAATGAGCAGTTCTTC
CASSWGQNSYNEQFF
>-|-|TRBJ2-7|TRBV4-2
TGTGCCAGCAGCCAAGATGGTTCGGGAAGGGACTACGAGCAGTACTTC
CASSQDGSGRDYEQYF
>TRBD2|-|TRBJ2-1|TRBV7-3
TGTGCCAGCAGCCCGGGCGGGGGTAGGTACAATGAGCAGTTCTTC
CASSPGGGRYNEQFF
>-|-|TRBJ2-2|TRBV5-1
TGCGCCAGCAGCCCCGCGGCGGGTGAAACCGGGGAGCTGTTTTTT
CASSPAAGETGELFF
>-|once|TRBJ2-7|TRBV25-1
TGTGCCAGCAGCGTTGACTTCTACCCCTACGAGCAGTACTTC
CASSVDFYPYEQYF
>-|-|TRBJ1-6|TRBV13
TGTGCCAGCAGCCCCCCGGGGTTGAATAATTCACCCCTCCACTTT
CASSPPGLNNSPLHF